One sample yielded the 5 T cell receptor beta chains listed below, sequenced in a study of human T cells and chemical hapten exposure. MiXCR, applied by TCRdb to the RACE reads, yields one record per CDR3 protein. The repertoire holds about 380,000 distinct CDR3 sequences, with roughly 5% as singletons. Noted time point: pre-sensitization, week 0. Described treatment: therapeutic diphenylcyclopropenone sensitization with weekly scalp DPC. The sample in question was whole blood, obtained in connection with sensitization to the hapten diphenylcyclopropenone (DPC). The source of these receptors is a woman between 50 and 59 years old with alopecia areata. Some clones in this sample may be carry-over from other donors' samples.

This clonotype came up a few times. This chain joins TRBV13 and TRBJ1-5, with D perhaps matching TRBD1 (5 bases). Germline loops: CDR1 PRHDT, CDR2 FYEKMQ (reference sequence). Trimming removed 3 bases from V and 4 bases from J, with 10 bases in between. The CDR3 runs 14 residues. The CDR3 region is CASSLGRDNQPQHF. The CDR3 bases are TGTGCCAGCAGCTTGGGCAGGGATAATCAGCCCCAGCATTTT.

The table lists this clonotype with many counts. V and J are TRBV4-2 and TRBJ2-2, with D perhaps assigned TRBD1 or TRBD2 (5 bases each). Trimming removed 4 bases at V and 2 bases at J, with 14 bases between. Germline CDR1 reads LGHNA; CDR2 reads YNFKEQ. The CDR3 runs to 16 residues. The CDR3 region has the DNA TGTGCCAGCAGCCCAAACCCCGGGGCAAACACCGGGGAGCTGTTTTTT. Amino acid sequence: CASSPNPGANTGELFF.

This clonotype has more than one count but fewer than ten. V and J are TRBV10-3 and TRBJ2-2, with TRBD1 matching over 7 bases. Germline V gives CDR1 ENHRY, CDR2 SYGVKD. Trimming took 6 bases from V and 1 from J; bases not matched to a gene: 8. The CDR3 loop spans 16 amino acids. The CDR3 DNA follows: TGTGCCATCAGCTACCGGGACAGCGGGAACACCGGGGAGCTGTTTTTT. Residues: CAISYRDSGNTGELFF.

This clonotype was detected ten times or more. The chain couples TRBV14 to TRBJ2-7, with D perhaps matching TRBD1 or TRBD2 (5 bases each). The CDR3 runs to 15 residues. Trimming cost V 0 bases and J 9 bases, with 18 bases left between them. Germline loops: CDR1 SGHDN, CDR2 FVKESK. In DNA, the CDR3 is TGTGCCAGCAGCCAAGACGGGGCAGACAGCCCTGGGCAGTACTTC. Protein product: CASSQDGADSPGQYF.

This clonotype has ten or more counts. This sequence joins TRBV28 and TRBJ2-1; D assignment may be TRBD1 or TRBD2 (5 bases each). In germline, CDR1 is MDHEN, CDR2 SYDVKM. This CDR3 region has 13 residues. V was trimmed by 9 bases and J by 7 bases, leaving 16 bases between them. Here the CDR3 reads CASRPGLRNEQFF. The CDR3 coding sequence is TGTGCCAGTAGACCGGGGCTCAGGAATGAGCAGTTCTTC.